This T cell receptor (beta chain) was captured in a study of T cell repertoires in cytomegalovirus infection. Study information: Indications of both CMV infection and matching HLA type were provided by public TCR beta signatures.

This clonotype was seen a handful of times. Its matching antigen is unknown. TCRdb re-derived calls from the reads in MiXCR, one entry per CDR3 protein. Among a few hundred thousand distinct CDR3 sequences, under 45% were seen once, and the ten largest hold roughly two fifths. Trimming took 1 base from V and 2 from J, leaving 11 bases between them. Germline-derived CDR1 and CDR2 are SGHAT and FQNNGV. CDR3 size: 15 residues. This chain links TRBV11-2 with TRBJ2-5; D is perhaps TRBD1 (5 bases). The input for sequencing was cultured PBMCs, taken from culture after CMV antigen stimulation. This TCR derives from a human donor in good health (CMV status not recorded). Some clones in this sample may be carry-over from other donors' samples. Written as DNA, the CDR3 is TGTGCCAGCAGCTTAGTTTGGGGCCCACAAGAGACCCAGTACTTC. Its protein product is CASSLVWGPQETQYF.